The 22 T cell receptor beta chains in this list originate from one sample, sequenced in a study of blood T cell repertoires in COVID-19. Sequencing used immunoSEQ multiplex PCR; TCRdb keeps in-frame clones, though not all of them. The sample includes some 240,000 clones, almost 85% of them seen just once. The sequenced material came from peripheral blood. The receptor set was obtained from a woman in her 70s with COVID-19, enrolled during active disease.

The chain joins TRBV19 to TRBJ1-2, with 10 bases that match TRBD1. The length of the CDR3 is 14 residues. With 4 bases clipped from V and 7 bases from J, the junction kept 6 bases outside the gene matches. The germline V gene encodes CDR1 LNHDA and CDR2 SQIVND (reference sequence). As DNA, the CDR3 is TGTGCCAGTAGTACGACAGGGGGCTCCGGTGGCTACACCTTC. It yields the protein CASSTTGGSGGYTF.

The chain uses TRBV7-9 and TRBJ1-4; 7 bases map to TRBD1. The V and J ends lost 1 base and 8 bases, in that order; junction bases with no gene match: 4. CDR1 is SEHNR, CDR2 FQNEAQ, per germline (reference sequence). The CDR3 contains 14 residues. In DNA, the CDR3 is TGTGCCAGCAGCTTAGAACAGGGGTGGGAAAAACTGTTTTTT. Amino acids: CASSLEQGWEKLFF.

The chain is built from TRBV6-5 and TRBJ1-3, with 8 nucleotides matching TRBD1. V was pared by 7 bases and J by 4 bases, with 9 bases of the junction left unmatched. From germline, CDR1 is MNHEY and CDR2 SVGAGI. The CDR3 spans 15 residues. Here the CDR3 reads CASTRTGTVGNTIYF. The DNA of the CDR3 is TGTGCCAGCACGAGGACAGGGACCGTCGGAAACACCATATATTTT.

V usage is TRBV6-6 and J usage is TRBJ2-7; D is uncertain. The V gene lost 7 bases and the J gene lost 2 bases, with 6 bases spanning the gap. The germline V gene encodes CDR1 MNHNY and CDR2 SVGAGI (reference sequence). This CDR3 contains 11 residues. The CDR3 DNA follows: TGTGCCAGCACCGCAGCCTACGAGCAGTACTTC. Translating it yields CASTAAYEQYF.

The genes are TRBV7-2 and TRBJ2-2; TRBD2 aligns across 7 bases. Looked up from germline, CDR1 is SGHTA and CDR2 is FQGNSA. V dropped 4 bases and J dropped 5; count of bases not matched to a gene: 4. CDR3 size: 14 residues. CDR3 nucleotide sequence: TGTGCCAGCAGCTCGGGAGGCCTGACCGGGGAGCTGTTTTTT. Amino acid sequence: CASSSGGLTGELFF.

The chain joins TRBV19 to TRBJ1-2, with 8 bases fitting TRBD1. Germline V gives CDR1 LNHDA, CDR2 SQIVND (reference sequence). The CDR3 spans 14 residues. V lost 5 bases and J lost 2; bases outside the gene matches: 4. CDR3 sequence (DNA): TGTGCCAGTAGTCCTCGGGACAGGAACTATGGCTACACCTTC. Translating gives CASSPRDRNYGYTF.

This clone was seen a handful of times. At the DNA level, this CDR3 is encoded by other sequences in the same sample as well. This chain uses TRBV5-4 with TRBJ2-7; 7 nucleotides align to TRBD1. The CDR3 is 13 amino acids. The J segment lost 1 base and the V segment lost 4 bases, leaving 2 bases of the junction unmatched. The germline V gene encodes CDR1 SGHNT and CDR2 YYREEE (reference sequence). CDR3 region: CASSPDRSYEQYF. CDR3 sequence (DNA): TGTGCCAGCAGCCCGGACAGGTCCTACGAGCAGTACTTC.

This chain links TRBV6-5 with TRBJ2-7, with a weak D call TRBD1 (6 bases). This CDR3 is 15 amino acids long. Germline V gene sequence: CDR1 MNHEY, CDR2 SVGAGI. V shed 3 bases and J shed 6 bases, with 18 bases lying between them. The CDR3 reads CASSYSSQGRSEQYF. Written as DNA, the CDR3 is TGTGCCAGCAGTTATAGTTCACAGGGCAGGTCCGAGCAGTACTTC.

Only one count was recorded for this clone. The V and J genes are TRBV7-2 and TRBJ1-2; 8 bases line up with TRBD1. The CDR3 is 17 residues long. The V gene end was trimmed by 5 bases and the J gene end by 0 bases; junction bases not matched to a gene: 11. Germline V lookup: CDR1 SGHTA, CDR2 FQGNSA. This CDR3 is CASSQTTGEGSNYGYTF. CDR3 in DNA: TGTGCCAGCAGCCAAACGACAGGGGAAGGGTCTAACTATGGCTACACCTTC. The variable domain in full, completed from reference TRBV7-2 and TRBJ1-2, reads GAGVSQSPSNKVTEKGKDVELRCDPISGHTALYWYRQSLGQGLEFLIYFQGNSAPDKSGLPSDRFSAERTGGSVSTLTIQRTQQEDSAVYLCASSQTTGEGSNYGYTFGSGTRLTVV.

The rearrangement uses TRBV5-1 and TRBJ2-2, with TRBD1 as a possible D gene (5 bases). V lost 4 bases, J lost 0 bases, and 7 bases lay in between. The CDR3 is 14 amino acids. Germline CDR1 and CDR2: SGHRS and YFSETQ. The CDR3 DNA is TGCGCCAGCAGCCAGACAGCGAACACCGGGGAGCTGTTTTTT. It codes for CASSQTANTGELFF.

In its sample, this clone was seen a few times. The chain uses TRBV14 and TRBJ1-1, with TRBD1 as a possible D gene (5 bases). The V gene's germline CDR1 is SGHDN and CDR2 FVKESK. This CDR3 has 14 residues. V was cut by 4 bases and J by 6 bases, with 15 bases left in between. CDR3 bases: TGTGCCAGCAGCCCTTTGGGGGGTCTCGCTGAAGCTTTCTTT. Encoded protein: CASSPLGGLAEAFF.

The V gene is TRBV19, the J gene TRBJ2-7, with TRBD1 matching over 7 bases. Germline assignment: CDR1 LNHDA and CDR2 SQIVND (reference sequence). The V gene end was trimmed by 3 bases and the J gene end by 2 bases; junction bases not matched to a gene: 7. The CDR3 totals 15 residues. The DNA of the CDR3 is TGTGCCAGTAGTATCCCGGGACAGCCACCCTACGAGCAGTACTTC. Amino acid sequence: CASSIPGQPPYEQYF.

The rearrangement joins TRBV19 to TRBJ1-3; D uncertain. V was shortened by 3 bases and J by 3 bases, with 12 bases between the two germline ends. Looked up from germline, CDR1 is LNHDA and CDR2 is SQIVND (reference sequence). The CDR3 loop spans 15 amino acids. The CDR3 loop is CASSISGRIGNTIYF. DNA for the CDR3: TGTGCCAGTAGTATCTCAGGCCGTATTGGAAACACCATATATTTT.

Of note for this clone: A read error may account for a junction end that differs from germline. This sequence joins TRBV7-7 and TRBJ2-5; 7 bases are a match to TRBD2. Germline CDR1 is SSHAT and CDR2 is FNYEAQ (reference sequence). This CDR3 region has 15 residues. CDR3 sequence: CASSPGGAGKETQYF. CDR3 DNA: TGTGCTAGCAGCCCCGGAGGAGCGGGAAAGGAGACCCAGTACTTC.

This clone was picked up a small number of times. The rearrangement joins TRBV19 to TRBJ1-5; tentatively, D is TRBD1 (5 bases). This CDR3 region has 13 residues. The germline V gene encodes CDR1 LNHDA and CDR2 SQIVND (reference sequence). Trimming stripped 5 bases from V and 6 bases from J, with 11 bases between. DNA of the CDR3: TGTGCCAGTAGTCCGCCGGGGGTTCAGCCCCAGCATTTT. Its protein is CASSPPGVQPQHF.

This chain uses TRBV7-9 with TRBJ2-1, with 9 nucleotides matching TRBD2. The J segment lost 3 bases and the V segment lost 4 bases, leaving 10 bases of the junction unmatched. The CDR3 has 17 amino acids. The germline CDR1 and CDR2 sequences are SEHNR and FQNEAQ (reference sequence). This CDR3 is CASSYSLSGSIYNEQFF. CDR3 bases: TGTGCCAGCAGCTACTCCCTTAGCGGGAGCATCTACAATGAGCAGTTCTTC.

J is TRBJ1-1 and V is TRBV7-9; TRBD1 is a possible D gene (6 bases). The CDR3 sequence is 14 residues long. Trimming stripped 0 bases from V and 1 base from J, with 6 bases between. From germline, CDR1 is SEHNR and CDR2 FQNEAQ (reference sequence). For the CDR3, the DNA is TGTGCCAGCAGCTTAGCGGGACAGAACACTGAAGCTTTCTTT. It encodes CASSLAGQNTEAFF.

The chain uses TRBV19 and TRBJ1-2, with D perhaps TRBD1 (6 bases). Trimming left V 7 bases short and J 8 bases short, with 17 bases between. This CDR3 comprises 13 residues. The germline CDR1 and CDR2 sequences are LNHDA and SQIVND (reference sequence). CDR3 nucleotide sequence: TGTGCCAGTACCTCTCGGGACACCTACGGCTACACCTTC. Translated, it gives CASTSRDTYGYTF.

This rearrangement joins TRBV29-1 to TRBJ2-1; 8 positions agree with TRBD2. Unmatched junction bases numbered 6, after V lost 4 bases and J lost 4 bases. This CDR3 comprises 14 residues. The germline CDR1 and CDR2 sequences are SQVTM and ANQGSEA. DNA for the CDR3: TGCAGCGTTGTGGTTGCGGGAGGTTACAATGAGCAGTTCTTC. This encodes CSVVVAGGYNEQFF.

J is TRBJ1-2 and V is TRBV4-3; tentative D call: TRBD1 (5 bases). The germline CDR1 and CDR2 sequences are LGHNA and YSLEER. The CDR3 totals 15 residues. V gave up 1 base and J gave up 3 bases, with 12 bases separating them. The CDR3 region is CASSQGGGAHYGYTF. CDR3 in DNA: TGCGCCAGCAGCCAAGGGGGCGGGGCACACTATGGCTACACCTTC.

This chain uses TRBV12-3 or TRBV12-4 with TRBJ2-1; TRBD1 might be the D (5 bases). Trimming took off 1 base at V and 12 bases at J, with 13 bases between the two ends. The CDR3 extends over 13 amino acids. The CDR3 nucleotides are TGTGCCAGCAGTTTAGGGCAGGGCCTGACGCAGTTCTTC. Residues: CASSLGQGLTQFF.

This rearrangement joins TRBV7-2 to TRBJ1-6; D might be TRBD1 (5 bases). The V gene's germline CDR1 is SGHTA and CDR2 FQGNSA. The CDR3 is 15 residues long. Deletions cut 7 bases from V and 6 bases from J, with 16 bases between. This CDR3 reads CASTQGVRVNSPLHF. For the CDR3, the DNA is TGTGCCAGCACCCAGGGTGTCCGGGTTAATTCACCCCTCCACTTT. Full variable domain (outside the CDR3, taken from reference TRBV7-2 and TRBJ1-6): GAGVSQSPSNKVTEKGKDVELRCDPISGHTALYWYRQSLGQGLEFLIYFQGNSAPDKSGLPSDRFSAERTGGSVSTLTIQRTQQEDSAVYLCASTQGVRVNSPLHFGNGTRLTVT.